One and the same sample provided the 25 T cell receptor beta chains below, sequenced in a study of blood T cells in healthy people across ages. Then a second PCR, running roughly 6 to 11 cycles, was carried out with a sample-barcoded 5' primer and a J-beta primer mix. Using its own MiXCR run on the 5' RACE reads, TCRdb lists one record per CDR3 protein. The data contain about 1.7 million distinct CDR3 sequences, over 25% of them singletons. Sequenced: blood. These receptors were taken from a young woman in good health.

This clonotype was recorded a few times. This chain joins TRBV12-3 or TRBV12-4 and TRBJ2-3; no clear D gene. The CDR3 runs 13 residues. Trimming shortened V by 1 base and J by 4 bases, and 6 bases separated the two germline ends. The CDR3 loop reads CASSLDTPDTQYF. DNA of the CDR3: TGTGCCAGCAGTTTAGATACCCCAGATACGCAGTATTTT.

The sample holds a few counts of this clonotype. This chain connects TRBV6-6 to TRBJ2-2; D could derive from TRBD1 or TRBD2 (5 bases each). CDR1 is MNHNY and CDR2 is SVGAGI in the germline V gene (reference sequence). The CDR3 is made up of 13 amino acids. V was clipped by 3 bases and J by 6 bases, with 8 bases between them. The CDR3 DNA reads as TGTGCCAGCAGTTATCGGGACCCCGGGGAGCTGTTTTTT. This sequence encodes CASSYRDPGELFF.

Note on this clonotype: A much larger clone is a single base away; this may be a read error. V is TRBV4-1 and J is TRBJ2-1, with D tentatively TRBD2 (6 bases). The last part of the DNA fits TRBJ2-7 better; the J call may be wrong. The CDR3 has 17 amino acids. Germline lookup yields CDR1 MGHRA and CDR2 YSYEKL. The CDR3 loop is CASSVEGINRLYNEQYF. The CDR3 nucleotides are TGCGCCAGCTCCGTGGAGGGGATTAACAGGCTCTACAATGAGCAGTACTTC.

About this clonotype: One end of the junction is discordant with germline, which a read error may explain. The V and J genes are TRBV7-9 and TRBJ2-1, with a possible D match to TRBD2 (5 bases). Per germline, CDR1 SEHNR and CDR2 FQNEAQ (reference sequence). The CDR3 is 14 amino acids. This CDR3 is CASSQADTYNERFF. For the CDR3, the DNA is TGTGCCAGCAGCCAAGCGGATACATACAATGAGCGGTTCTTC.

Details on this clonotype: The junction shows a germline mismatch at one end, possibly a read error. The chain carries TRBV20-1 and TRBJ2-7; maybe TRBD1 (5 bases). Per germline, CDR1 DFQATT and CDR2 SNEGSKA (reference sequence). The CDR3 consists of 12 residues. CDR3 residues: CSARTGSYERYF. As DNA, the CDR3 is TGCAGTGCTAGAACAGGATCCTACGAGCGGTACTTC.

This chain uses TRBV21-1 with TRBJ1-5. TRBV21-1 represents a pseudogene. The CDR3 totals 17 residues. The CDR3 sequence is CASSKWVAGYSNQPQHF. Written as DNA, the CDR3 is TGTGCCAGCAGCAAATGGGTCGCAGGCTATAGCAATCAGCCCCAGCATTTT.

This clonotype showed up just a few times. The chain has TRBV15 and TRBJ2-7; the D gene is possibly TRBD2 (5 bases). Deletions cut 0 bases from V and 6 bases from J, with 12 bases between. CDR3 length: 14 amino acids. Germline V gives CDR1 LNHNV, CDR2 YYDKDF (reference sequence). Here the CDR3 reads CATSRDLGGFEQYF. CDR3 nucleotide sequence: TGTGCCACCAGCAGAGATCTCGGCGGGTTCGAGCAGTACTTC.

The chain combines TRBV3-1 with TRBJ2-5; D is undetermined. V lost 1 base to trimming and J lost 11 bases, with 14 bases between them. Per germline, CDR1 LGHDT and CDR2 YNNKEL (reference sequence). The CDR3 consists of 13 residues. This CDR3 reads CASSQVAVGEQYF. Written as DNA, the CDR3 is TGTGCCAGCAGCCAAGTCGCCGTCGGTGAGCAGTACTTC.

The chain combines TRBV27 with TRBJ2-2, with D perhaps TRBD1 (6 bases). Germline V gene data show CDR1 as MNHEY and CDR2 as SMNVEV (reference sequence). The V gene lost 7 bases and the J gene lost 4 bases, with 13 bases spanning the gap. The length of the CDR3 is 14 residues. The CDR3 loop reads CASKGVVGTGELFF. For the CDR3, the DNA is TGTGCCAGCAAGGGGGTAGTAGGCACCGGGGAGCTGTTTTTT.

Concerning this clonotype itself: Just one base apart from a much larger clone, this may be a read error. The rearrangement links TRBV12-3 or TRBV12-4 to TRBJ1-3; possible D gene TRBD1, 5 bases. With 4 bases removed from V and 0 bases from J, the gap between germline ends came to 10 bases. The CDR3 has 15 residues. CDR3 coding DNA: TGTGCCAGCAGTTGGCAGGGTTCCTCTGGAAACACCATATATTTT. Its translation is CASSWQGSSGNTIYF.

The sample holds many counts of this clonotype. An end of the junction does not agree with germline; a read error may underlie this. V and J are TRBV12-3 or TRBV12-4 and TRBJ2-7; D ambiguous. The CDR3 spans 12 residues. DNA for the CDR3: TGTGCCAGCAGCTTAGGATGGGGTGAGCAGTACTTC. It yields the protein CASSLGWGEQYF.

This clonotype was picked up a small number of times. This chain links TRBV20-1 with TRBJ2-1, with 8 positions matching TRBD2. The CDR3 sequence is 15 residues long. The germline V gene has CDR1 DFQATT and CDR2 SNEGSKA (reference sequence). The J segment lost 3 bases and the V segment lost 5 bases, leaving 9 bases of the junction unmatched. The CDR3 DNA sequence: TGCAGTGCTCGGGGGGGTAGCGGGAACTACAATGAGCAGTTCTTC. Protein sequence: CSARGGSGNYNEQFF.

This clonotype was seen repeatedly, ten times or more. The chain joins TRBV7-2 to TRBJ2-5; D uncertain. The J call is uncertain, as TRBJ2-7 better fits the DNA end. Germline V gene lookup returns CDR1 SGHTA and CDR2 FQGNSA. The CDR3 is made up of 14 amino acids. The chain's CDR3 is CASSLAGKGYEQYF. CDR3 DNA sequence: TGTGCCAGCAGCTTAGCGGGAAAGGGTTACGAGCAGTACTTC.

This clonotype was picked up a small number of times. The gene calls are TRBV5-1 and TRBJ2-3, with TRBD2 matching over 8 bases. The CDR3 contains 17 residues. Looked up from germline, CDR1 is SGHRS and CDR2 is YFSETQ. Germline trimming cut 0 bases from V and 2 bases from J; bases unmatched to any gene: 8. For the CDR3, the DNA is TGCGCCAGCAGCTTGGAATATGGAGCGGGAGTCACAGATACGCAGTATTTT. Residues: CASSLEYGAGVTDTQYF.

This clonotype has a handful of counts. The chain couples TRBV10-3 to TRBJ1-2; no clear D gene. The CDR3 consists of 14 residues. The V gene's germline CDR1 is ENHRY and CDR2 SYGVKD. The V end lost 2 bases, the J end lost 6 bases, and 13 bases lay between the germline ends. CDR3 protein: CAISEEGRGNGYTF. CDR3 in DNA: TGTGCCATCAGTGAGGAGGGAAGAGGGAATGGCTACACCTTC.

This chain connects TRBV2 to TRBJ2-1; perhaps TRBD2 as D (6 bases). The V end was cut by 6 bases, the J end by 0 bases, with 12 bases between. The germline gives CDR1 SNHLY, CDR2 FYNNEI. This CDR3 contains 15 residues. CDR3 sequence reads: CASRGTYTSYNEQFF. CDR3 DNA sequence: TGTGCCAGCAGGGGGACTTACACCTCCTACAATGAGCAGTTCTTC.

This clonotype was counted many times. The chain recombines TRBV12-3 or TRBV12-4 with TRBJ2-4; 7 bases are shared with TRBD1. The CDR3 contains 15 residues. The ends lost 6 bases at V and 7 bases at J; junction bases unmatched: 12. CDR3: CASRSGGQLLNIQYF. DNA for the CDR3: TGTGCCAGCAGATCTGGGGGACAGTTGTTGAACATTCAGTACTTC.

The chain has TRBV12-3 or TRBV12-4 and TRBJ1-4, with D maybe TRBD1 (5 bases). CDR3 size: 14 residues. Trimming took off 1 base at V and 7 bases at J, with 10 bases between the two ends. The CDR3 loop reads CASSLEVDSEKLFF. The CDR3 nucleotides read TGTGCCAGCAGTTTAGAGGTTGACAGTGAAAAACTGTTTTTT.

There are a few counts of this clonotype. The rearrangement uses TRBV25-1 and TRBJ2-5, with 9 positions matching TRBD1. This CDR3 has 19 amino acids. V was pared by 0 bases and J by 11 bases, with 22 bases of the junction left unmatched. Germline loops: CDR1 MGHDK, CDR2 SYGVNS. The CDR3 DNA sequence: TGTGCCAGCAGTGAATATTCAGGCAAAGTCGGGACAGGGTCGAGGGAGCAGTACTTC. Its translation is CASSEYSGKVGTGSREQYF.

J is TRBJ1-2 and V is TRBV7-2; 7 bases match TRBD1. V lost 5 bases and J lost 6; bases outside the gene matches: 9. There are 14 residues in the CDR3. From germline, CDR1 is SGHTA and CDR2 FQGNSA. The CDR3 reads CASSTRQGSHGYTF. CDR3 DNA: TGTGCCAGCAGCACCCGACAGGGCTCCCATGGCTACACCTTC.

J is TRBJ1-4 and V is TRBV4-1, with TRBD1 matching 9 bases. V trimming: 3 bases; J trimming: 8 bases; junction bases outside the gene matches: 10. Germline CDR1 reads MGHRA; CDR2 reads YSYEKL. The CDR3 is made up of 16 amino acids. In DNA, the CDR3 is TGCGCCAGCAGCCAGGTTACCGGGACAGGGACGGAAAAACTGTTTTTT. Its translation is CASSQVTGTGTEKLFF.

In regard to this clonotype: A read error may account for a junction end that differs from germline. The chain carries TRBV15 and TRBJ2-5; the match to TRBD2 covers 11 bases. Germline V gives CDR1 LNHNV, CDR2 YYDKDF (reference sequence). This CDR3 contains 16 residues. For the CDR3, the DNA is TGTGCCACCAGCGGAGAAACTAGCGGGGGACAAGAGACCCAGTACTTC. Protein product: CATSGETSGGQETQYF.

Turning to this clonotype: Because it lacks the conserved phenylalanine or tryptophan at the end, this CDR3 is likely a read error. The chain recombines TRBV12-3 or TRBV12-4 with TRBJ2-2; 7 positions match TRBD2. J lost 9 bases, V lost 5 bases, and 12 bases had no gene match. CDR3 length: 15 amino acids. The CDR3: CASSPLTSGTRELFV. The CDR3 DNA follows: TGTGCCAGCAGTCCTCTCACAAGCGGGACCAGGGAGCTGTTTGTT.

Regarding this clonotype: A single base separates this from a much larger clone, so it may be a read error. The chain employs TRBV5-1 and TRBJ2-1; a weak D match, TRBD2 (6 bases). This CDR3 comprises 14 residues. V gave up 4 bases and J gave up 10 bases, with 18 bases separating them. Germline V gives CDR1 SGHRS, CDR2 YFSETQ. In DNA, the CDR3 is TGCGCCAGCAGCGAAGGGACTGGCGCAAGAGAGCAGTTCTTC. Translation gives CASSEGTGAREQFF.

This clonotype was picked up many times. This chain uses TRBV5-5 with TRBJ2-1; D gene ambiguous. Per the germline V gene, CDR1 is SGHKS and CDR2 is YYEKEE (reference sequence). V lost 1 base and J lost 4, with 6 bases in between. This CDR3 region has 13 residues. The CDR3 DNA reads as TGTGCCAGCAGCTTGTACCTGTACAATGAGCAGTTCTTC. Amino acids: CASSLYLYNEQFF.